This TCR beta chain was recovered during a study of blood T cells in healthy people across ages. A J-beta primer mix and a sample-barcoded 5' primer were used in a second PCR of roughly 7 to 12 cycles. A single record per CDR3 protein comes from TCRdb applying MiXCR to the 5' RACE reads. The data show roughly 1,100,000 distinct CDR3 sequences, about 23% seen once. CDR3 size: 12 residues. V lost 0 bases, J lost 5 bases, and 7 bases lay in between. Per the germline V gene, CDR1 is SQVTM and CDR2 is ANQGSEA. Isolating PBMCs gave at least 6 million of these cells per sample. The same sample was also studied in work on T cells of mothers and their children.

This clonotype was obtained from a girl under 10 years old in good health. The sample comprised blood. V usage is TRBV29-1 and J usage is TRBJ1-2; D ambiguous. The CDR3 sequence: CSVEDPVYGYTF. The CDR3 DNA is TGCAGCGTTGAAGATCCGGTTTATGGCTACACCTTC.